This T cell receptor (beta chain) was recovered during a study of identifying expanded T cells in peripheral blood. The repertoire was sequenced with immunoSEQ multiplex PCR; TCRdb's copy has only in-frame clones and lacks some. The sample has 51,000 or so clones, roughly 80% seen once; the top ten hold about 15%. Study observations and caveats: Approximately 1.2 clones differed between technical replicates, versus approximately 16 and 19 over time. Approximately two-week clone count variance significantly increased as total template count grew.

V lost 5 bases and J lost 8, with 15 bases in between. CDR3 length equals 13 residues. Germline CDR1 and CDR2: WSHSY and SAAADI. Healthy donors had no documented immune events, such as infections, while sampled. A remark on this clone: Antigen unknown.

The clonotype comes from a person between 18 and 70 years old in good health. Sequencing was performed on blood. V is TRBV10-2 and J is TRBJ1-2; D perhaps matches TRBD1 (5 bases). In DNA, the CDR3 is TGCGCCAGCAGTTCCCCGGGACTCAAGGGCTACACCTTC. Protein product: CASSSPGLKGYTF.